These 7 T cell receptor beta chains share one sample of origin, sequenced in a study of T cells after yellow fever vaccination. TCRdb reprocessed the 5' RACE reads via MiXCR and lists one record per CDR3 protein. There are under 300,000 distinct CDR3 sequences in the sample; about 7% occur only once, and approximately 0.87% lies in the top ten. Specimen: CD4+ T cells sorted from PBMCs, collected 15 days after the yellow fever booster vaccination. All receptors derive from a man in his thirties or forties who received the YFV17D yellow fever vaccine.

There are many counts of this clonotype. The chain employs TRBV20-1 and TRBJ2-1; D remains ambiguous. The germline CDR1 and CDR2 sequences are DFQATT and SNEGSKA (reference sequence). The length of the CDR3 is 14 residues. Trimming removed 7 bases at V and 0 bases at J, with 13 bases between. The CDR3 sequence: CSGTPKGSYNEQFF. The CDR3, as DNA: TGCAGTGGTACCCCTAAGGGCTCCTACAATGAGCAGTTCTTC.

The sample holds many counts of this clonotype. The chain is built from TRBV5-1 and TRBJ2-7, with TRBD1 identical over 7 bases. Germline values: CDR1 SGHRS, CDR2 YFSETQ. This CDR3 region has 17 residues. J gave up 3 bases and V 0 bases, and 12 bases lay outside the gene matches. In DNA, the CDR3 is TGCGCCAGCAGCTTGGCGGTTAGGGGGCTAATCGGCTACGAGCAGTACTTC. This codes for CASSLAVRGLIGYEQYF.

The table lists this clonotype with a few counts. The chain combines TRBV19 with TRBJ2-1; TRBD2 matches 11 bases. The CDR3 covers 15 residues. Germline assignment: CDR1 LNHDA and CDR2 SQIVND (reference sequence). V was clipped by 3 bases and J by 7 bases; unmatched bases: 5. CDR3 DNA: TGTGCCAGTAGTATCCTACTAGCGGGAGTAAATGAGCAGTTCTTC. Protein product: CASSILLAGVNEQFF.

This clonotype was observed many times. CDR3 bases: TGCGCCAGCAGCTTGGATAGCGGGAGAATTGGTGAGCAGTTCTTC. Translation gives CASSLDSGRIGEQFF. This chain links TRBV5-1 with TRBJ2-1, with 9 bases lining up with TRBD2. V gave up 0 bases and J gave up 9 bases; unmatched junction bases: 7. The CDR3 covers 15 residues. Germline-derived CDR1 and CDR2 are SGHRS and YFSETQ.

The chain uses TRBV20-1 and TRBJ2-7, with unresolved D. Germline V CDR1 and CDR2: DFQATT, SNEGSKA (reference sequence). V lost 3 bases and J lost 3, with 12 bases in between. The CDR3 sequence is 13 residues long. The CDR3 loop is CSARRLNHYEQYF. As DNA, the CDR3 is TGCAGTGCTAGGAGGCTGAACCACTACGAGCAGTACTTC.

Points on this clonotype: Since no conserved phenylalanine or tryptophan closes the CDR3, a read error is the likely cause. The V and J genes are TRBV7-2 and TRBJ2-3; 9 bases fit TRBD1. With V trimmed by 5 bases and J by 6 bases, 6 bases remained unmatched. In germline, CDR1 is SGHTA, CDR2 FQGNSA. CDR3 length: 14 amino acids. DNA of the CDR3: TGTGCCAGCAGCCTGGGACAGGGCCGGGATACGCAGTATCTT. Its translation: CASSLGQGRDTQYL.

This clonotype was counted a few times. The chain joins TRBV7-9 to TRBJ2-5, with D perhaps matching TRBD1 (6 bases). Germline lookup yields CDR1 SEHNR and CDR2 FQNEAQ (reference sequence). Trimming shortened V by 10 bases and J by 1 base, and 16 bases separated the two germline ends. This CDR3 spans 14 amino acids. DNA for the CDR3: TGTGCCACCCGCCCAGGGACAACCCAAGAGACCCAGTACTTC. It is translated as CATRPGTTQETQYF.